This T cell receptor (beta chain) was captured in a study of CXCR3-negative and CXCR3-positive naive CD8 T cells. Overall study: Sequencing yielded 140 million or so TRB reads, roughly 1.5 +/- 0.3 million per library. Overall study results and limits: Relative to memory CD8+ cells, whose diversity was much lower, both naive subsets had comparably high diversity. Memory cells differed in TRBV-TRBJ usage, but naive CXCR3-negative and CXCR3-positive cells had similar usage.

Germline V CDR1 and CDR2: MNHEY, SMNVEV (reference sequence). This CDR3 spans 13 amino acids. With some 310,000 cells each, the CD8+ T cell subsets were individually sorted in triplicate. A word on this clonotype: Its target is unknown.

It was by 5' RACE with UMI labels that the TRB cDNA libraries were prepared. TCRdb re-called the 5' RACE reads and shows each CDR3 protein once, DNA omitted. This sample's clone table lists 45,000 or so distinct CDR3 sequences. The receptor was derived from a human donor in good health. Some clones in this sample may be carry-over from other donors' samples. Material: memory CD8+ T cells from blood. The chain couples TRBV27 to TRBJ2-1; TCRdb lists TRBD1, though no DNA is available to test this call. The CDR3 reads CASSLQGTNEQFF.